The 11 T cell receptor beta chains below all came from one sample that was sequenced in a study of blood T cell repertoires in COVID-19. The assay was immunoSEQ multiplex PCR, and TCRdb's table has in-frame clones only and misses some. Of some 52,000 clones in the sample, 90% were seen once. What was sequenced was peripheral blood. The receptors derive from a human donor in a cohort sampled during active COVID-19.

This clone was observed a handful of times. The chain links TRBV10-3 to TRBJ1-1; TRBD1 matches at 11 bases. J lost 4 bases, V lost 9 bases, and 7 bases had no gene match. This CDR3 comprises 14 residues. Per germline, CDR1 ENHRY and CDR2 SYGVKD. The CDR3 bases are TGTGCCATTACCGGGACAGGGGGTCCCACTGAAGCTTTCTTT. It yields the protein CAITGTGGPTEAFF.

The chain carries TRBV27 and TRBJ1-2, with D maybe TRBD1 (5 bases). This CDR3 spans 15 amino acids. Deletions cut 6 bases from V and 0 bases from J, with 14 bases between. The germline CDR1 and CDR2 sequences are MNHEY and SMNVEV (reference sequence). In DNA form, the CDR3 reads TGTGCCAGCAGGAGTGGTGGGGCTCCTAACTATGGCTACACCTTC. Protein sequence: CASRSGGAPNYGYTF.

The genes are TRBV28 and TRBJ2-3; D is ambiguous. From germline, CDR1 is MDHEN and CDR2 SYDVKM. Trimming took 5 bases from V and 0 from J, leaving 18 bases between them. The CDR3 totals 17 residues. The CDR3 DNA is TGTGCCAGCAGTGGTTACTGGGCTCCCGATAGCACAGATACGCAGTATTTT. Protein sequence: CASSGYWAPDSTDTQYF.

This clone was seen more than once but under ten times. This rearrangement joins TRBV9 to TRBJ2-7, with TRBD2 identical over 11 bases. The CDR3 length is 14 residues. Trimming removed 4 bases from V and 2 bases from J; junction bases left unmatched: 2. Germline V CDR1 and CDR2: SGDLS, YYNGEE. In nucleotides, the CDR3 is TGTGCCAGCAGCCCGGGACTAGCGGCCTACGAGCAGTACTTC. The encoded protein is CASSPGLAAYEQYF.

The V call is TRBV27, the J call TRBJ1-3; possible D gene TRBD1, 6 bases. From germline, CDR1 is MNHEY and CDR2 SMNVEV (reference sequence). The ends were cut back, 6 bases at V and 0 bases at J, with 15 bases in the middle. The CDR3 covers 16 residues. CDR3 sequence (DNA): TGTGCCAGCAGGCAACAGGGAACTTACTCTGGAAACACCATATATTTT. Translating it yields CASRQQGTYSGNTIYF.

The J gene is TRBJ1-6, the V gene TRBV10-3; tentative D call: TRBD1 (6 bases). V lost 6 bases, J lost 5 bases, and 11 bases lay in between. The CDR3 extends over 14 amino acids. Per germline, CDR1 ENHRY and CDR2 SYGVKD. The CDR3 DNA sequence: TGTGCCATCAGCAAGGACAGCGATAATTCACCCCTCCACTTT. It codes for CAISKDSDNSPLHF.

CDR3: CASSLPDSYYGYTF. The CDR3 nucleotides are TGTGCCAGCAGTTTACCAGACAGCTACTATGGCTACACCTTC. The chain combines TRBV28 with TRBJ1-2; a weak D match, TRBD1 (5 bases). V lost 2 bases to trimming and J lost 3 bases, with 10 bases between them. CDR3 size: 14 residues. Germline V gene data show CDR1 as MDHEN and CDR2 as SYDVKM.

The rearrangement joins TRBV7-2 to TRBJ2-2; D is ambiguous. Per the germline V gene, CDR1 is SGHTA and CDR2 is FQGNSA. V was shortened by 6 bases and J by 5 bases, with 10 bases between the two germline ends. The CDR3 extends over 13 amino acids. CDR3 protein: CASRRLRTGELFF. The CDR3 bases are TGTGCCAGCAGGCGGCTGCGGACCGGGGAGCTGTTTTTT.

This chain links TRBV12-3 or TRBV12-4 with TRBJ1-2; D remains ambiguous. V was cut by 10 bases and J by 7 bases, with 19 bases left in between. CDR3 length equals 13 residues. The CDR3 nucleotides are TGTGCCACCTATCTCGGACTAGTGCTTGGCTACACCTTC. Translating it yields CATYLGLVLGYTF.

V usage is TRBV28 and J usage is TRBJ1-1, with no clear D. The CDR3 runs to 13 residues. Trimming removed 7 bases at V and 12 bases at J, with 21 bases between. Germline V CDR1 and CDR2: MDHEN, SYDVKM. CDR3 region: CASTQAPGVETFF. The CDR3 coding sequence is TGTGCCAGCACCCAGGCTCCTGGCGTCGAGACTTTCTTT.

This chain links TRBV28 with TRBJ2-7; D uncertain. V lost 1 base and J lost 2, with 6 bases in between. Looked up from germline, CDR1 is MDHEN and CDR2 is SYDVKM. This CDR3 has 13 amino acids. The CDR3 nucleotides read TGTGCCAGCAGTTTATTGGGCCCCTACGAGCAGTACTTC. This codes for CASSLLGPYEQYF.